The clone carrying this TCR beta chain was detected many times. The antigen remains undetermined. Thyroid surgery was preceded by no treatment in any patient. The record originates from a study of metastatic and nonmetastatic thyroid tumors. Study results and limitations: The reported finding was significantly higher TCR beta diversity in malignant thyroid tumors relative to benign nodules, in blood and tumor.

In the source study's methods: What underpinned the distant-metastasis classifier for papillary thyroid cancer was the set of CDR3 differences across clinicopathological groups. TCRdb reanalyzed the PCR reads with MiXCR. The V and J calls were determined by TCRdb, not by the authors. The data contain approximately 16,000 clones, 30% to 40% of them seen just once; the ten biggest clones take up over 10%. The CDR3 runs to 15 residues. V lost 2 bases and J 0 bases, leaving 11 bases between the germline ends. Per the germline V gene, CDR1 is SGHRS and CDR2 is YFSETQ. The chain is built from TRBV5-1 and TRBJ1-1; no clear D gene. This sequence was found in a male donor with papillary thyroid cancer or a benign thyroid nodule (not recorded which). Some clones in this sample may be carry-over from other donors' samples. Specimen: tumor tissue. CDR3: CASSFRQAMNTEAFF. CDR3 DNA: TGCGCCAGCAGCTTTAGGCAGGCTATGAACACTGAAGCTTTCTTT.